These T cell receptor beta chains were read from a single sample in a study of T cells expressing NK-cell markers. TCRdb processed the 5' RACE reads again and assigns one entry to each CDR3 protein, with no DNA. Found here are 350,000 to 450,000 distinct CDR3 sequences; the top ten clones hold roughly 5.2%. The sequencing sample was made of blood T cells: a sorted CD56 or NKG2C T cell subset, CD4+ or CD8+ T cells, or bulk PBMC T cells (not recorded which). The receptors stem from a man aged 18 to 69 in good health. The CDR3 runs from the conserved cysteine through the conserved F or W. Fields, in order: J gene, V gene, CDR3 protein.

J: TRBJ2-6; V: TRBV6-1; CDR3: CASSGDTSGANVLTF
J: TRBJ2-2; V: TRBV12-3/TRBV12-4; CDR3: CASSFASGGGFTGELFF
J: TRBJ2-1; V: TRBV5-1; CDR3: CASSLGTSSQYNEQFF
J: TRBJ1-6; V: TRBV6-5; CDR3: CASSYTQGMRNSPLHF
J: TRBJ1-1; V: TRBV29-1; CDR3: CSVLDSDTEAFF
J: TRBJ1-4; V: TRBV28; CDR3: CASSDDRVLEKLFF
J: TRBJ2-1; V: TRBV11-2; CDR3: CASRSLAGNYNEQFF
J: TRBJ1-1; V: TRBV3-1; CDR3: CASSRGRNTEAFF
J: TRBJ1-2; V: TRBV15; CDR3: CATSREYSRGYTF
J: TRBJ2-4; V: TRBV20-1; CDR3: CSARDRATLAKNIQYF
J: TRBJ2-1; V: TRBV5-5; CDR3: CASSSGGHEQFF
J: TRBJ2-2; V: TRBV5-1; CDR3: CASSWNTGELFF
J: TRBJ2-3; V: TRBV12-3/TRBV12-4; CDR3: CASSFSGTDTQYF
J: TRBJ2-5; V: TRBV5-1; CDR3: CASSPRRGRETQYF
J: TRBJ2-3; V: TRBV11-2; CDR3: CASSLVGQGTNTQYF
J: TRBJ2-5; V: TRBV11-2; CDR3: CASSPYGAGGRQETQYF
J: TRBJ1-2; V: TRBV29-1; CDR3: CSVEKTGELGYTF
J: TRBJ1-1; V: TRBV5-4; CDR3: CASSLVGAGNTEAFF
J: TRBJ2-7; V: TRBV28; CDR3: CASSTVGAPPYEQYF
J: TRBJ2-3; V: TRBV30; CDR3: CAWGLAGGTDTQYF
J: TRBJ2-1; V: TRBV15; CDR3: CATSRASGGGLYNEQFF
J: TRBJ2-5; V: TRBV30; CDR3: CAWSVTALQETQYF